Following are 20 T cell receptor beta chains from one sample sequenced in a study of blood T cells in healthy people across ages. Primers used in a second PCR of roughly 6 to 11 cycles were a sample-barcoded 5' primer and a J-beta primer mix. A single record per CDR3 protein comes from TCRdb applying MiXCR to the 5' RACE reads. The sample consists of fewer than 900,000 distinct CDR3 sequences, approximately 43% of them appearing once. Sequencing was carried out using blood. These receptors were taken from a woman aged 60-75 years in good health.

V gene TRBV11-2 combines with J gene TRBJ2-7; D not certain. Per germline, CDR1 SGHAT and CDR2 FQNNGV. The CDR3 runs to 14 residues. Trimming removed 2 bases at V and 2 bases at J, with 10 bases between. CDR3 in amino acids: CASSLSDVAYEQYF. Written as DNA, the CDR3 is TGTGCCAGCAGCTTATCAGACGTAGCCTACGAGCAGTACTTC.

V is TRBV12-3 or TRBV12-4 and J is TRBJ2-5; D assignment may be TRBD1 or TRBD2 (5 bases each). The CDR3 length is 14 residues. The V end lost 4 bases, the J end lost 11 bases, and 20 bases lay between the germline ends. This CDR3 reads CASSSRDGLWEQYF. DNA for the CDR3: TGTGCCAGCAGTTCCCGGGACGGCCTCTGGGAGCAGTACTTC.

A few counts support this clonotype. The chain couples TRBV6-2 or TRBV6-3 to TRBJ2-7; 7 bases align to TRBD2. After removal of 0 bases from V and 2 bases from J, the junction contained 1 base not matched to a gene. This CDR3 contains 14 residues. Germline V gives CDR1 MNHEY, CDR2 SVGEGT. CDR3 nucleotide sequence: TGTGCCAGCAGTTACTCGAGCGGGGCCTACGAGCAGTACTTC. Amino acid sequence: CASSYSSGAYEQYF.

This clonotype was found once. The genes are TRBV20-1 and TRBJ2-7; D tentatively fits TRBD1 or TRBD2 (5 bases each). This CDR3 spans 14 amino acids. Trimming left V 1 base short and J 5 bases short, with 15 bases between. The V gene's germline CDR1 is DFQATT and CDR2 SNEGSKA (reference sequence). CDR3 amino acids: CSARGGSGFNEQYF. DNA of the CDR3: TGCAGTGCTAGAGGGGGGAGCGGTTTTAACGAGCAGTACTTC.

This chain joins TRBV3-1 and TRBJ2-7, with a tentative D call TRBD2 (5 bases). Near its end, the DNA agrees better with TRBJ2-5, so the J call may be wrong. This CDR3 contains 12 residues. Germline values: CDR1 LGHDT, CDR2 YNNKEL (reference sequence). CDR3 in amino acids: CASSRELETQYF. The CDR3 DNA reads as TGTGCCAGCAGCCGGGAGTTAGAGACCCAGTACTTC.

Ten or more counts support this clonotype. The chain employs TRBV20-1 and TRBJ2-7; D ambiguous. CDR1 is DFQATT, CDR2 SNEGSKA, per germline (reference sequence). The CDR3 length is 14 residues. Trimming took 3 bases from V and 3 from J, leaving 15 bases between them. CDR3 nucleotides: TGCAGTGCTAGTCCCCCTCCTCCTCGCTACGAGCAGTACTTC. Its translation is CSASPPPPRYEQYF.

The J gene is TRBJ1-5, the V gene TRBV21-1; TRBD1, as called in the table, went unchecked against the DNA. TRBV21-1 constitutes a pseudogene. The CDR3 totals 17 residues. The CDR3 spells CASTRLFSGPGNQPQHF. The CDR3 DNA reads TGTGCCAGCACCCGTCTTTTTTCGGGGCCTGGGAATCAGCCCCAGCATTTT.

Many counts were recorded for this clonotype. The DNA is omitted, as the CDR3 cannot be located on it reliably, and the CDR3 follows TCRdb's listing. The chain recombines TRBV6-2 or TRBV6-3 with TRBJ2-3; the table's D call, TRBD1, has no DNA check behind it. Germline CDR1 reads MNHEY; CDR2 reads SVGEGT. The CDR3 comprises 15 residues, both ends counted. CDR3 in amino acids: CASSSGQGITDTQYF.

V and J are TRBV25-1 and TRBJ2-1; possibly TRBD1 or TRBD2 for D (5 bases each). The CDR3 spans 15 residues. Germline lookup yields CDR1 MGHDK and CDR2 SYGVNS. Trimming left V 6 bases short and J 5 bases short, with 17 bases between. This chain's CDR3 is CASREDQGVHNEQFF. The CDR3 nucleotides read TGTGCCAGCAGGGAGGACCAGGGTGTCCACAATGAGCAGTTCTTC.

V gene TRBV18 combines with J gene TRBJ2-3; a weak D match, TRBD2 (7 bases). Germline CDR1 and CDR2: KGHSH and LQKENI. The CDR3 runs to 18 residues. V was trimmed by 1 base and J by 5 bases, leaving 22 bases between them. The CDR3 region has the DNA TGTGCCAGCTCACCACAGGGAGCAGGGGCTAGCGGCGGAGATACGCAGTATTTT. The encoded protein is CASSPQGAGASGGDTQYF.

This clonotype showed up just a few times. The chain recombines TRBV9 with TRBJ1-1; D might be TRBD1 (5 bases). The germline CDR1 and CDR2 sequences are SGDLS and YYNGEE. Trimming shortened V by 4 bases and J by 1 base, and 11 bases separated the two germline ends. This CDR3 region has 14 residues. The CDR3: CASSSLGTNTEAFF. The CDR3 DNA follows: TGTGCCAGCAGCTCACTAGGGACGAACACTGAAGCTTTCTTT. Full variable domain (remainder filled in from reference TRBV9 and TRBJ1-1): DSGVTQTPKHLITATGQRVTLRCSPRSGDLSVYWYQQSLDQGLQFLIQYYNGEERAKGNILERFSAQQFPDLHSELNLSSLELGDSALYFCASSSLGTNTEAFFGQGTRLTVV.

The chain has TRBV4-1 and TRBJ2-7; D is unresolved. Germline CDR1 reads MGHRA; CDR2 reads YSYEKL. With 0 bases removed from V and 1 base from J, the gap between germline ends came to 13 bases. This CDR3 comprises 16 residues. CDR3: CASSQDRTQLSYEQYF. As DNA, the CDR3 is TGCGCCAGCAGCCAAGATCGAACACAGCTATCCTACGAGCAGTACTTC.

Worth noting for this clonotype: Since a much larger clone is just one base distant, this may be a read error. The rearrangement joins TRBV5-5 to TRBJ2-7; 10 bases match TRBD2. Germline V gene sequence: CDR1 SGHKS, CDR2 YYEKEE (reference sequence). Unmatched junction bases numbered 13, after V lost 0 bases and J lost 7 bases. The CDR3 loop spans 17 amino acids. CDR3 protein: CASSLELRTSGEYEQYF. The CDR3 DNA reads as TGTGCCAGCAGCTTGGAGTTACGGACTAGCGGCGAATATGAGCAGTACTTC.

Points on this clonotype: With a much larger clone just one base away, this may be a read error. The chain uses TRBV3-1 and TRBJ2-1; TRBD2 agrees at 10 bases. Germline CDR1 and CDR2: LGHDT and YNNKEL (reference sequence). The CDR3 has 15 residues. This CDR3 reads CANSQDDLAGDGQFF. The CDR3 coding sequence is TGTGCCAACAGCCAAGACGATCTAGCGGGGGATGGGCAGTTCTTC.

The J gene is TRBJ2-5, the V gene TRBV20-1; D perhaps matches TRBD2 (6 bases). Trimming shortened V by 1 base and J by 4 bases, and 16 bases separated the two germline ends. CDR1 DFQATT and CDR2 SNEGSKA come from the germline V gene (reference sequence). The CDR3 is 15 residues long. This chain's CDR3 is CSARVRGLFSETQYF. DNA for the CDR3: TGCAGTGCTAGAGTAAGGGGACTGTTCTCAGAGACCCAGTACTTC.

This clonotype was detected only a few times. This chain joins TRBV7-9 and TRBJ2-7; 9 bases map to TRBD1. The J call is doubtful: the DNA matches TRBJ2-5 better. The CDR3 loop spans 17 amino acids. CDR1 is SEHNR, CDR2 FQNEAQ, per germline (reference sequence). The DNA of the CDR3 is TGTGCCAGCAGCTATACAGGGGGCGTGGGCGGTCAAGAGACCCAGTACTTC. Its protein product is CASSYTGGVGGQETQYF.

The chain carries TRBV20-1 and TRBJ2-3; D perhaps matches TRBD2 (6 bases). V was shortened by 2 bases and J by 6 bases, with 18 bases between the two germline ends. CDR3 length equals 15 residues. CDR1 is DFQATT and CDR2 is SNEGSKA in the germline V gene (reference sequence). Here the CDR3 reads CSARSEAGFSDTQYF. As DNA, the CDR3 is TGCAGTGCTAGATCAGAGGCGGGATTTTCGGATACGCAGTATTTT.

This sequence joins TRBV20-1 and TRBJ2-5; 9 bases match TRBD1. The CDR3 sequence is 16 residues long. Germline V gives CDR1 DFQATT, CDR2 SNEGSKA (reference sequence). Trimming cost V 7 bases and J 3 bases; bases outside gene matches: 15. As DNA, the CDR3 is TGCAGTGTTCGACACGGGACAGGGCGATTAAAAGAGACCCAGTACTTC. It codes for CSVRHGTGRLKETQYF.

This clonotype appeared many times. The V gene is TRBV4-3, the J gene TRBJ2-3; 11 bases line up with TRBD2. There are 15 residues in the CDR3. With V trimmed by 5 bases and J by 4 bases, 5 bases remained unmatched. Germline V CDR1 and CDR2: LGHNA, YSLEER. The CDR3 region has the DNA TGCGCCAGCAGCTTAGCGGGAGGGCGGGCAGATACGCAGTATTTT. This sequence encodes CASSLAGGRADTQYF.

This chain links TRBV15 with TRBJ2-5, with TRBD2 as a possible D gene (6 bases). Trimming removed 0 bases at V and 1 base at J, with 9 bases between. CDR1 and CDR2 from the germline V gene are LNHNV and YYDKDF (reference sequence). The CDR3 spans 15 residues. CDR3 residues: CATSRDGGAQETQYF. DNA for the CDR3: TGTGCCACCAGCAGAGATGGAGGGGCCCAAGAGACCCAGTACTTC.